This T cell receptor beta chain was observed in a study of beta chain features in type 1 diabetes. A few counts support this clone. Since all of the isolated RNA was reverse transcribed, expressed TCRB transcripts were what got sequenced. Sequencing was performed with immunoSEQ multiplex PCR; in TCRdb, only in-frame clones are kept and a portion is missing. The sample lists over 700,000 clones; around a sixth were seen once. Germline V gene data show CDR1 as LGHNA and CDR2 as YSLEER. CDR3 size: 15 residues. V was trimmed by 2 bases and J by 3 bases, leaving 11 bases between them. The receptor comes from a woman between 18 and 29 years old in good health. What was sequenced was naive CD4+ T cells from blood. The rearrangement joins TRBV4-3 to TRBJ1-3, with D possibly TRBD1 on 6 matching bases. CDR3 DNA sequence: TGCGCCAGCAGCCAACTCGGACAGAGTGGAAACACCATATATTTT. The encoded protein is CASSQLGQSGNTIYF.